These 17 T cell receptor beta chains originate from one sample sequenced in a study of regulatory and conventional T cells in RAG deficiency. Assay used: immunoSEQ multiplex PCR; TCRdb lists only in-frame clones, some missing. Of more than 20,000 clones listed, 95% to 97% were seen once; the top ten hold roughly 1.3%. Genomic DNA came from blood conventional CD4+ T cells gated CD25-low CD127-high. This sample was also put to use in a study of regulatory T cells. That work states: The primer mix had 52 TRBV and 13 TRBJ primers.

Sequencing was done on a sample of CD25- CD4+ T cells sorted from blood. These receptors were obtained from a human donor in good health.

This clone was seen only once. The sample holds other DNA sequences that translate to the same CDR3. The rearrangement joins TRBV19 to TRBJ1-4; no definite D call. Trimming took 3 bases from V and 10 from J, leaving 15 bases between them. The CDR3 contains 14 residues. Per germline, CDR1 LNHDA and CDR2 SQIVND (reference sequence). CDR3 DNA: TGTGCCAGTAGTATCGTGGCGGCCGGCGGAAAACTGTTTTTT. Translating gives CASSIVAAGGKLFF.

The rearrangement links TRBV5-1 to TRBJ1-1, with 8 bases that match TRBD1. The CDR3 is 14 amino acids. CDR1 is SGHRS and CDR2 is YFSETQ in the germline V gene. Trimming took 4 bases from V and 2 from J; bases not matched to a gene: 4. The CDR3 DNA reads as TGCGCCAGCAGCCGCGGACAGGGAAACACTGAAGCTTTCTTT. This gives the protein CASSRGQGNTEAFF.

The CDR3 protein is CASSLALHEQYF. CDR3 DNA: TGTGCCAGCAGCTTAGCACTCCACGAGCAGTACTTC. The V gene is TRBV7-9, the J gene TRBJ2-7; D is uncertain. Trimming left V 0 bases short and J 5 bases short, with 5 bases between. The CDR3 has 12 residues. The germline V gene encodes CDR1 SEHNR and CDR2 FQNEAQ (reference sequence). The full variable domain, completed using reference TRBV7-9 and TRBJ2-7, is DTGVSQNPRHKITKRGQNVTFRCDPISEHNRLYWYRQTLGQGPEFLTYFQNEAQLEKSRLLSDRFSAERPKGSFSTLEIQRTEQGDSAMYLCASSLALHEQYFGPGTRLTVT.

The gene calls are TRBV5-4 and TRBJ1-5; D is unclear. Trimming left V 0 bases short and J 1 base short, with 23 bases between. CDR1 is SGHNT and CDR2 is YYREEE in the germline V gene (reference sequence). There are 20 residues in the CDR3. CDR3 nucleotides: TGTGCCAGCAGCTTGGCTCTGGGAGAGGGTTATTTAGGAAGCAATCAGCCCCAGCATTTT. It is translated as CASSLALGEGYLGSNQPQHF.

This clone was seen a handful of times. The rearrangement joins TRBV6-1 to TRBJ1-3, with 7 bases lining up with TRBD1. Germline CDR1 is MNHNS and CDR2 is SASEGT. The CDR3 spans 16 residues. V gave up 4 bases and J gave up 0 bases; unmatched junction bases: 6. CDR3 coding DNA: TGTGCCAGCAGTGTTGGGACAGTTTTCTCTGGAAACACCATATATTTT. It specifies CASSVGTVFSGNTIYF.

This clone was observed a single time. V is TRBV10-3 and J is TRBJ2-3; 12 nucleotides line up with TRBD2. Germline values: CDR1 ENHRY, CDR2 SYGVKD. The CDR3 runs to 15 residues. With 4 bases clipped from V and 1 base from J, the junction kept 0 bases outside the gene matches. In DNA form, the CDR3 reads TGTGCCATCAGTGGGACTAGCGGGGGCACAGATACGCAGTATTTT. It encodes CAISGTSGGTDTQYF.

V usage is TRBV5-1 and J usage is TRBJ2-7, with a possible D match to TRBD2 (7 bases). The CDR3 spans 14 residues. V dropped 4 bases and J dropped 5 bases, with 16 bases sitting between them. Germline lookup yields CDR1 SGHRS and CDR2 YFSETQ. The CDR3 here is CASSPRGGFHEQYF. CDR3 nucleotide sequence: TGCGCCAGCAGCCCGAGGGGGGGGTTCCACGAGCAGTACTTC.

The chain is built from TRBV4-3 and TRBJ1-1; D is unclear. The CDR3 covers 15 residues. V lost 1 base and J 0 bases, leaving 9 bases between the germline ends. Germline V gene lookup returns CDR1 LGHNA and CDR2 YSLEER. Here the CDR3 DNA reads TGCGCCAGCAGCCAAGGAGGTGGAATGAACACTGAAGCTTTCTTT. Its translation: CASSQGGGMNTEAFF.

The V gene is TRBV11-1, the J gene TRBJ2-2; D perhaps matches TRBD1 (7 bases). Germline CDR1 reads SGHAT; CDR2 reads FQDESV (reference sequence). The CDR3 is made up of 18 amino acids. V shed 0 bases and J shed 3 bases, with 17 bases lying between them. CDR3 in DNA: TGTGCCAGCAGCTTAGCGGGGGGAATAGGGGGCGACACCGGGGAGCTGTTTTTT. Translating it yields CASSLAGGIGGDTGELFF. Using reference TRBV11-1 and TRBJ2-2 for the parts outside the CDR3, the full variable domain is EAEVAQSPRYKITEKSQAVAFWCDPISGHATLYWYRQILGQGPELLVQFQDESVVDDSQLPKDRFSAERLKGVDSTLKIQPAELGDSAMYLCASSLAGGIGGDTGELFFGEGSRLTVL.

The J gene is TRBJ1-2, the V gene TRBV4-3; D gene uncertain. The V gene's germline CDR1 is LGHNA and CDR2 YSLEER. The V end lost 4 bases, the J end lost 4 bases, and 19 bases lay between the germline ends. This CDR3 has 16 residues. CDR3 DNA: TGCGCCAGCAGCCGCTCTTTTGGCGGGGTTGGCTATGGCTACACCTTC. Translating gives CASSRSFGGVGYGYTF.

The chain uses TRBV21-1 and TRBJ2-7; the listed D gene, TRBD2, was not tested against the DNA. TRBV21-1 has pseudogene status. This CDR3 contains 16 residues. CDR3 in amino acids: CASSKGAGGIYYEQYF. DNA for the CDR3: TGTGCCAGCAGCAAGGGAGCGGGGGGAATATACTACGAGCAGTACTTC.

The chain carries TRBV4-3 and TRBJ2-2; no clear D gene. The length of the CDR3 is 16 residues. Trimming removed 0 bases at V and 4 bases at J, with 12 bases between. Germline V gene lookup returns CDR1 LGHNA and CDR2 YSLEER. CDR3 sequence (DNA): TGCGCCAGCAGCCAAGATCCCACGGGTAGCACCGGGGAGCTGTTTTTT. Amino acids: CASSQDPTGSTGELFF.

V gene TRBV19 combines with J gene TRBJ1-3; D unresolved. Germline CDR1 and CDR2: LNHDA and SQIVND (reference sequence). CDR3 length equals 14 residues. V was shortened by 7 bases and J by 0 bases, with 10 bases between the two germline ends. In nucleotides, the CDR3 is TGTGCCAGTATCGCCGTGAGCTCTGGAAACACCATATATTTT. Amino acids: CASIAVSSGNTIYF.

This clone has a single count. CDR3 protein: CASSKGIVAGENEQFF. The CDR3 DNA follows: TGTGCCAGCAGCAAAGGGATAGTAGCGGGGGAAAATGAGCAGTTCTTC. The V call is TRBV7-3, the J call TRBJ2-1, with 9 bases lining up with TRBD2. The CDR3 totals 16 residues. The V segment lost 5 bases and the J segment 7 bases; nucleotides outside the gene matches: 12. The germline CDR1 and CDR2 sequences are SGHTA and FQGTGA. Looking up the rest from reference TRBV7-3 and TRBJ2-1 gives the full variable domain: GAGVSQTPSNKVTEKGKYVELRCDPISGHTALYWYRQSLGQGPEFLIYFQGTGAADDSGLPNDRFFAVRPEGSVSTLKIQRTERGDSAVYLCASSKGIVAGENEQFFGPGTRLTVL.

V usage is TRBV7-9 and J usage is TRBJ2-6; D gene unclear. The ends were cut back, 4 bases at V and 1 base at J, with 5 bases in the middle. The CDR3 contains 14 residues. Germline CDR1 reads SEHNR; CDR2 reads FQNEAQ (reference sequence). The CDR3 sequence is CASSYGSGANVLTF. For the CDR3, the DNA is TGTGCCAGCAGCTACGGGTCTGGGGCCAACGTCCTGACTTTC.

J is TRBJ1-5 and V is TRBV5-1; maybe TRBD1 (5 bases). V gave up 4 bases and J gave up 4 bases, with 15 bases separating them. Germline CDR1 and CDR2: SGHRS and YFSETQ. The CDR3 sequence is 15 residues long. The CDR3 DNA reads TGCGCCAGCAGCCCTGGAGACGGGGGAAATCAGCCCCAGCATTTT. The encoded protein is CASSPGDGGNQPQHF.

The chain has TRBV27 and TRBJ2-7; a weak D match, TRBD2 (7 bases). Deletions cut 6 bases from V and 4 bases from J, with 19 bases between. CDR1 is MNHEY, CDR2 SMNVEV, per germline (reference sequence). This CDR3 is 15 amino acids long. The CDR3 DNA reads TGTGCCAGCAGATCCCGGGGAGGGGACACGTACGAGCAGTACTTC. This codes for CASRSRGGDTYEQYF.